This T cell receptor (beta chain) appears in the sequencing data of a study of beta chain features in type 1 diabetes. Study observations and caveats: People with Type 1 diabetes carried modestly yet significantly shorter TCRB CDR3s in all four CD4+ subsets. Patients and controls would be equally affected if PCR favored shorter templates.

J gave up 4 bases and V 7 bases, and 3 bases lay outside the gene matches. This CDR3 has 13 amino acids. Germline CDR1 reads ENHRY; CDR2 reads SYGVKD. Every isolated RNA sample was fully reverse transcribed, so sequencing captured expressed TCRB transcripts. Repertoires were generated with immunoSEQ multiplex PCR, while TCRdb's copy carries only in-frame clones and drops some. The profile shows around 260,000 clones, around 20% of them singletons. For this clone: Antigen: not known.

V gene TRBV10-3 combines with J gene TRBJ2-1; 8 bases are shared with TRBD2. Sequenced sample: naive CD4+ T cells from blood. The clonotype was recovered from a woman in her thirties or forties with type 1 diabetes. The CDR3, as DNA: TGTGCCATCAACCCTAGCGGGTACAATGAGCAGTTCTTC. Translation gives CAINPSGYNEQFF.